What follows are 24 T cell receptor beta chains derived from one specimen sequenced in a study of graft-versus-host responses after intestinal transplantation. Plates contained around 200,000 CFSE-labeled responder cells and around 200,000 irradiated, violet-dye-labeled stimulator cells. TCRdb's copy holds only in-frame clones and misses some; the assay was immunoSEQ multiplex PCR. This table holds 8,000 to 11,000 clones, around a third found once. The specimen comprised alloreactive CD8+ T cells from a mixed lymphocyte reaction culture, sampled before intestinal transplant. Sample subset: CFSE-low proliferating T cells sorted from roughly six-day pre-transplant mixed lymphocyte reaction (GvH or HvG direction). All receptors derive from a human patient who received an intestinal transplant.

The chain uses TRBV6-5 and TRBJ2-5, with a weak D call TRBD2 (6 bases). The CDR3 extends over 15 amino acids. The V and J ends lost 2 bases and 5 bases respectively, with 15 bases between them. From germline, CDR1 is MNHEY and CDR2 SVGAGI. The CDR3 reads CASSYVRTSRETQYF. The CDR3 DNA reads TGTGCCAGCAGTTACGTGCGAACTAGCCGGGAGACCCAGTACTTC.

The J gene is TRBJ2-3, the V gene TRBV28; TRBD2 matches at 12 bases. V shed 7 bases, J shed 7 bases, and the junction held 6 bases outside the gene matches. From germline, CDR1 is MDHEN and CDR2 SYDVKM. This CDR3 is 14 amino acids long. CDR3 amino acids: CASNLAGGPNTQYF. The DNA for the CDR3 is TGTGCCAGCAATCTAGCGGGGGGGCCAAATACGCAGTATTTT.

The V gene is TRBV27, the J gene TRBJ2-7; tentatively, D is TRBD1 (5 bases). V was clipped by 5 bases and J by 6 bases, with 14 bases between them. Germline V gene sequence: CDR1 MNHEY, CDR2 SMNVEV (reference sequence). The CDR3 spans 13 residues. For the CDR3, the DNA is TGTGCCAGCAGTCCCCGGGCAGGGATCGAGCAGTACTTC. Translation: CASSPRAGIEQYF.

This clone was detected a few times. The chain couples TRBV15 to TRBJ2-7; D is possibly TRBD2 (7 bases). The ends were cut back, 0 bases at V and 1 base at J, with 16 bases in the middle. Per germline, CDR1 LNHNV and CDR2 YYDKDF (reference sequence). The CDR3 contains 17 residues. Here the CDR3 DNA reads TGTGCCACCAGCAGAGATACGGGGGGCGCGTATTCCTACGAGCAGTACTTC. Protein: CATSRDTGGAYSYEQYF.

The rearrangement links TRBV5-6 to TRBJ1-2, with TRBD1 matching 7 bases. Germline values: CDR1 SGHDT, CDR2 YYEEEE. The ends lost 3 bases at V and 5 bases at J; junction bases unmatched: 13. This CDR3 contains 16 residues. The CDR3 here is CASSWLIGDRKYGYTF. The CDR3 DNA sequence: TGTGCCAGCAGCTGGCTCATCGGGGACAGAAAGTATGGCTACACCTTC.

This rearrangement joins TRBV6-1 to TRBJ2-1; D not certain. The CDR3 has 15 amino acids. Germline V CDR1 and CDR2: MNHNS, SASEGT. Trimming cost V 3 bases and J 0 bases, with 9 bases left between them. This chain's CDR3 is CASSDWLSSYNEQFF. The CDR3 DNA sequence: TGTGCCAGCAGTGATTGGTTGAGCTCCTACAATGAGCAGTTCTTC.

CDR3 in amino acids: CASSLPGQGIRGYTF. The CDR3 nucleotides are TGTGCCAGCAGCCTACCGGGACAGGGGATACGGGGCTACACCTTC. The chain is built from TRBV5-5 and TRBJ1-2; 10 bases agree with TRBD1. This CDR3 region has 15 residues. V was pared by 4 bases and J by 8 bases, with 11 bases of the junction left unmatched. Germline V gene lookup returns CDR1 SGHKS and CDR2 YYEKEE (reference sequence).

This clone has a handful of counts. V usage is TRBV7-9 and J usage is TRBJ2-1; TRBD1 aligns across 9 bases. Germline V gene lookup returns CDR1 SEHNR and CDR2 FQNEAQ (reference sequence). V shed 3 bases, J shed 7 bases, and the junction held 10 bases outside the gene matches. The CDR3 runs to 16 residues. The CDR3 DNA follows: TGTGCCAGCAGCTTTCCCGGGACAGGGTTTGGTAATGAGCAGTTCTTC. Translating it yields CASSFPGTGFGNEQFF. The complete variable domain, with remaining parts taken from reference TRBV7-9 and TRBJ2-1, reads DTGVSQNPRHKITKRGQNVTFRCDPISEHNRLYWYRQTLGQGPEFLTYFQNEAQLEKSRLLSDRFSAERPKGSFSTLEIQRTEQGDSAMYLCASSFPGTGFGNEQFFGPGTRLTVL.

The rearrangement links TRBV4-1 to TRBJ2-7; a possible D gene is TRBD2 (5 bases). The CDR3 length is 14 residues. Trimming removed 1 base at V and 3 bases at J, with 10 bases between. Germline CDR1 is MGHRA and CDR2 is YSYEKL. The DNA of the CDR3 is TGCGCCAGCAGCCAAGTGACGGGAAACTACGAGCAGTACTTC. Protein product: CASSQVTGNYEQYF.

CDR3 in DNA: TGTGCCAGCAGCAAAGAATCAAGCCCTTTGGGAGACAATGAGCAGTTCTTC. Protein product: CASSKESSPLGDNEQFF. The chain combines TRBV21-1 with TRBJ2-1; whether TRBD2, the table's D call, matches the DNA was not checked. TRBV21-1 is assigned pseudogene status. This CDR3 is 17 amino acids long.

The rearrangement uses TRBV5-1 and TRBJ2-3, with TRBD1 matching over 8 bases. Germline V gives CDR1 SGHRS, CDR2 YFSETQ. With V trimmed by 4 bases and J by 4 bases, 14 bases remained unmatched. The CDR3 runs 17 residues. CDR3 DNA: TGCGCCAGCAGCCCTTATTTAGGACAGGGTGTAGCAGATACGCAGTATTTT. Its protein product is CASSPYLGQGVADTQYF.

The gene calls are TRBV27 and TRBJ1-4; possibly TRBD1 for D (5 bases). Trimming left V 4 bases short and J 5 bases short, with 8 bases between. CDR1 and CDR2 (germline): MNHEY, SMNVEV (reference sequence). The CDR3 covers 13 residues. The CDR3 protein is CASSWGRNEKLFF. The CDR3 DNA reads TGTGCCAGCAGTTGGGGGAGGAATGAAAAACTGTTTTTT.

The chain employs TRBV5-1 and TRBJ2-5; perhaps TRBD2 as D (6 bases). The CDR3 has 13 amino acids. Trimming stripped 2 bases from V and 11 bases from J, with 16 bases between. CDR1 and CDR2 (germline): SGHRS, YFSETQ. For the CDR3, the DNA is TGCGCCAGCAGCTTAGGGACTCTCTGGGAGCAGTACTTC. As protein: CASSLGTLWEQYF.

The chain is built from TRBV30 and TRBJ1-6; D is unclear. Germline loops: CDR1 GTSNPN, CDR2 SVGIG (reference sequence). The CDR3 contains 17 residues. Trimming stripped 0 bases from V and 10 bases from J, with 22 bases between. The CDR3 loop reads CAWSVSPSTHRGSPLHF. For the CDR3, the DNA is TGTGCCTGGAGTGTTTCACCCTCGACGCATCGCGGCTCACCCCTCCACTTT.

J is TRBJ2-2 and V is TRBV9; 11 bases are a match to TRBD1. CDR3 size: 16 residues. Germline CDR1 is SGDLS and CDR2 is YYNGEE. The J segment lost 3 bases and the V segment lost 3 bases, leaving 4 bases of the junction unmatched. CDR3 sequence reads: CASSGRDRGYTGELFF. CDR3 nucleotides: TGTGCCAGCAGCGGCCGGGACAGGGGGTACACCGGGGAGCTGTTTTTT.

The chain links TRBV6-5 to TRBJ1-4; the D is unclear. The CDR3 extends over 13 amino acids. In germline, CDR1 is MNHEY, CDR2 SVGAGI. V shed 4 bases and J shed 0 bases, with 3 bases lying between them. CDR3 DNA sequence: TGTGCCAGCAGTTTAGCAACTAATGAAAAACTGTTTTTT. Residues: CASSLATNEKLFF.

This clone was found a few times. This chain uses TRBV27 with TRBJ2-7, with D possibly TRBD2 on 5 matching bases. Per germline, CDR1 MNHEY and CDR2 SMNVEV (reference sequence). CDR3 length: 16 amino acids. V was trimmed by 5 bases and J by 2 bases, leaving 19 bases between them. The CDR3 nucleotides read TGTGCCAGCAGTCCCGCTATTGGACCCGGGGCCTACGAGCAGTACTTC. Protein: CASSPAIGPGAYEQYF.

This clone was observed a handful of times. The chain recombines TRBV28 with TRBJ2-1; 7 bases agree with TRBD1. The CDR3 loop spans 14 amino acids. V shed 4 bases, J shed 8 bases, and the junction held 8 bases outside the gene matches. Germline V gene sequence: CDR1 MDHEN, CDR2 SYDVKM. As DNA, the CDR3 is TGTGCCAGCAGTTGGGGACAAGGGGGCCATGAGCAGTTCTTC. Translating gives CASSWGQGGHEQFF.

This chain connects TRBV18 to TRBJ1-1, with TRBD1 matching 9 bases. V was pared by 6 bases and J by 5 bases, with 10 bases of the junction left unmatched. CDR3 length: 15 residues. Germline CDR1 KGHSH, CDR2 LQKENI. The CDR3 bases are TGTGCCAGCTCCACCGGGGGGACAGGGCTGACTGAAGCTTTCTTT. Translating it yields CASSTGGTGLTEAFF.

This clone was detected only a few times. The chain uses TRBV6-1 and TRBJ1-6, with 10 bases aligning to TRBD1. The CDR3 is 16 residues long. Germline CDR1 is MNHNS and CDR2 is SASEGT. Trimming took 4 bases from V and 8 from J; bases not matched to a gene: 8. The CDR3 here is CASSAREGQGYSPLHF. For the CDR3, the DNA is TGTGCCAGCAGTGCCCGGGAGGGACAGGGGTATTCACCCCTCCACTTT.

There are a few counts of this clone. In DNA, the CDR3 is TGTGCCAGCAGTGAATTGGGGACAGGGGCCCACTACACCTTC. The encoded protein is CASSELGTGAHYTF. The chain recombines TRBV6-1 with TRBJ1-2; 10 bases fit TRBD1. This CDR3 contains 14 residues. V was clipped by 2 bases and J by 10 bases; unmatched bases: 7. CDR1 and CDR2 (germline): MNHNS, SASEGT.

The chain joins TRBV11-2 to TRBJ2-7, with D maybe TRBD1 (5 bases). The CDR3 is 15 amino acids. The germline V gene has CDR1 SGHAT and CDR2 FQNNGV. The germline V and J ends were trimmed by 2 bases and 0 bases, with 11 bases remaining between them. The CDR3 nucleotides read TGTGCCAGCAGCTTAAACAACAGGATCTCCTACGAGCAGTACTTC. The encoded protein is CASSLNNRISYEQYF.

The chain carries TRBV5-8 and TRBJ1-5; no clear D. Trimming took off 6 bases at V and 2 bases at J, with 21 bases between the two ends. The CDR3 consists of 17 residues. Per germline, CDR1 SGHTS and CDR2 YDEGEE. The CDR3 here is CASNLEWEQGGNQPQHF. The CDR3 DNA is TGTGCCAGCAACCTCGAGTGGGAGCAAGGTGGCAATCAGCCCCAGCATTTT.

V usage is TRBV2 and J usage is TRBJ2-7; D not resolved. The V end lost 3 bases, the J end lost 2 bases, and 5 bases lay between the germline ends. The CDR3 is 12 amino acids. Germline V CDR1 and CDR2: SNHLY, FYNNEI. The CDR3 protein is CASSETPYEQYF. CDR3 coding DNA: TGTGCCAGCAGTGAGACTCCCTACGAGCAGTACTTC.